This entry lists 23 T cell receptor beta chains sequenced from one sample in a study of CD4 T cells in relation to SARS-CoV-2 and coronaviruses. Which antigens these TCRs recognize remains unknown. The assay was immunoSEQ multiplex PCR, and TCRdb's table has in-frame clones only and misses some. This sample has 20,000 to 25,000 clones, with about 70% found just once. CD4+ T cells from unexposed donors were obtained before the COVID-19 pandemic (2011-2018). Isolation of CD4+ T cells took place after about 10 days in culture. What was sequenced was CD4+ T cells from PBMCs, cultured in vitro. These receptors came from a human donor in good health.

The gene calls are TRBV5-1 and TRBJ2-5, with D maybe TRBD1 (6 bases). CDR3 length: 14 amino acids. Germline V gene data show CDR1 as SGHRS and CDR2 as YFSETQ. The V end was cut by 4 bases, the J end by 5 bases, with 15 bases between. For the CDR3, the DNA is TGCGCCAGCAGCGGGGGACATCTAGGGGAGACCCAGTACTTC. As protein: CASSGGHLGETQYF.

V usage is TRBV10-1 and J usage is TRBJ2-3; D ambiguous. V lost 3 bases and J 3 bases, leaving 1 base between the germline ends. Germline assignment: CDR1 WNHNN and CDR2 SYGVQD (reference sequence). The CDR3 loop spans 11 amino acids. CDR3 region: CASSETDTQYF. The CDR3 coding sequence is TGCGCCAGCAGTGAAACAGATACGCAGTATTTT.

This clone has just one count. The rearrangement uses TRBV4-3 and TRBJ1-2, with 7 bases matching TRBD1. The CDR3 has 15 residues. After removal of 0 bases from V and 2 bases from J, the junction contained 3 bases not matched to a gene. CDR1 and CDR2 (germline): LGHNA, YSLEER. CDR3 residues: CASSQETGPNYGYTF. CDR3 in DNA: TGCGCCAGCAGCCAAGAGACAGGGCCAAACTATGGCTACACCTTC.

The V call is TRBV9, the J call TRBJ2-5; a weak D match, TRBD2 (8 bases). The CDR3 covers 16 residues. V lost 2 bases and J lost 4, with 18 bases in between. Germline V gene data show CDR1 as SGDLS and CDR2 as YYNGEE. This CDR3 is CASSVTPRGDRETQYF. In DNA, the CDR3 is TGTGCCAGCAGCGTCACCCCGCGGGGGGACAGAGAGACCCAGTACTTC.

This clone occurred a few times. The genes are TRBV5-1 and TRBJ2-3; D call uncertain. V shed 3 bases and J shed 2 bases, with 7 bases lying between them. The germline V gene encodes CDR1 SGHRS and CDR2 YFSETQ. The CDR3 runs 13 residues. CDR3 region: CASSSMPTDTQYF. CDR3 nucleotides: TGCGCCAGCAGCTCTATGCCCACAGATACGCAGTATTTT.

J is TRBJ2-1 and V is TRBV6-2 or TRBV6-3, with a tentative D call TRBD2 (6 bases). Trimming pared 5 bases from V and 3 bases from J, leaving 8 bases between. Germline CDR1 is MNHEY and CDR2 is SVGEGT. CDR3 size: 13 residues. This CDR3 reads CASSETSYNEQFF. DNA of the CDR3: TGTGCCAGCAGTGAGACTAGCTACAATGAGCAGTTCTTC.

This clone was seen a few times. The chain joins TRBV5-1 to TRBJ2-3, with D perhaps matching TRBD1 or TRBD2 (5 bases each). CDR1 and CDR2 from the germline V gene are SGHRS and YFSETQ. The V and J ends lost 0 bases and 0 bases respectively, with 11 bases between them. CDR3 length: 16 amino acids. The CDR3, as DNA: TGCGCCAGCAGCTTGGGGTGGGGGTCTAGCACAGATACGCAGTATTTT. It specifies CASSLGWGSSTDTQYF. The variable domain in full, completed from reference TRBV5-1 and TRBJ2-3, reads KAGVTQTPRYLIKTRGQQVTLSCSPISGHRSVSWYQQTPGQGLQFLFEYFSETQRNKGNFPGRFSGRQFSNSRSEMNVSTLELGDSALYLCASSLGWGSSTDTQYFGPGTRLTVL.

This sequence joins TRBV11-2 and TRBJ2-6, with TRBD1 matching over 8 bases. V shed 4 bases, J shed 4 bases, and the junction held 6 bases outside the gene matches. Germline lookup yields CDR1 SGHAT and CDR2 FQNNGV. The CDR3 sequence is 16 residues long. CDR3 amino acids: CASSSGGRKGANVLTF. DNA for the CDR3: TGTGCCAGCAGCTCAGGGGGCAGGAAAGGGGCCAACGTCCTGACTTTC.

The genes are TRBV30 and TRBJ2-5; 8 nucleotides match TRBD1. V gave up 4 bases and J gave up 2 bases; unmatched junction bases: 12. The CDR3 has 16 residues. Germline V gene lookup returns CDR1 GTSNPN and CDR2 SVGIG (reference sequence). The CDR3 DNA is TGTGCCTGGATTCCGGGACAGGTCGGTACTCAAGAGACCCAGTACTTC. Translated, it gives CAWIPGQVGTQETQYF.

This clone was seen a handful of times. The chain has TRBV15 and TRBJ2-7, with TRBD1 as a possible D gene (5 bases). CDR1 and CDR2 (germline): LNHNV, YYDKDF (reference sequence). Trimming left V 0 bases short and J 3 bases short, with 9 bases between. The CDR3 runs 14 residues. The CDR3 is CATSRDAGHYEQYF. In DNA form, the CDR3 reads TGTGCCACCAGCAGAGATGCAGGACACTACGAGCAGTACTTC.

The chain joins TRBV7-2 to TRBJ2-7, with D perhaps matching TRBD1 or TRBD2 (6 bases each). The V gene's germline CDR1 is SGHTA and CDR2 FQGNSA. CDR3 size: 15 residues. V lost 5 bases and J 4 bases, leaving 18 bases between the germline ends. The CDR3 reads CASSPGGGRNYEQYF. CDR3 DNA sequence: TGTGCCAGCAGCCCCGGGGGCGGCAGAAATTACGAGCAGTACTTC.

The chain couples TRBV3-1 (or the pseudogene TRBV3-2) to TRBJ2-7; maybe TRBD2 (6 bases). CDR1 and CDR2 from the germline V gene are LGHDT and YNNKEL (reference sequence). The CDR3 sequence is 12 residues long. The V gene lost 6 bases and the J gene lost 4 bases, with 10 bases spanning the gap. The DNA for the CDR3 is TGTGCCAGCAGTCCCCGGGAGTACGAGCAGTACTTC. It codes for CASSPREYEQYF.

This sequence joins TRBV10-2 and TRBJ1-4; 8 bases match TRBD1. Looked up from germline, CDR1 is WSHSY and CDR2 is SAAADI. Trimming at V came to 3 bases and at J to 10 bases, leaving 13 bases not matched to a gene. CDR3 length: 16 amino acids. The CDR3 DNA is TGCGCCAGCAGTGACCAGCTGGGCAGGGGGCTGGGAAAACTGTTTTTT. This gives the protein CASSDQLGRGLGKLFF.

The chain joins TRBV10-3 to TRBJ1-6, with 9 bases fitting TRBD1. CDR3 length equals 15 residues. With V trimmed by 4 bases and J by 9 bases, 7 bases remained unmatched. Germline V gene lookup returns CDR1 ENHRY and CDR2 SYGVKD. CDR3 sequence reads: CAISAAGQGSSPLHF. The CDR3 nucleotides read TGTGCCATCAGTGCCGCGGGACAGGGTAGTTCACCCCTCCACTTT.

The V and J genes are TRBV25-1 and TRBJ1-1, with TRBD1 matching over 8 bases. CDR3 length: 15 amino acids. Germline CDR1 reads MGHDK; CDR2 reads SYGVNS. V was pared by 2 bases and J by 4 bases, with 6 bases of the junction left unmatched. The CDR3 protein is CASSEPRTGLTEAFF. Here the CDR3 DNA reads TGTGCCAGCAGTGAACCGCGGACAGGGCTCACTGAAGCTTTCTTT.

This chain connects TRBV6-2 or TRBV6-3 to TRBJ2-5; D unresolved. Trimming took 6 bases from V and 5 from J, leaving 7 bases between them. Germline CDR1 and CDR2: MNHEY and SVGEGT. The CDR3 is made up of 11 amino acids. CDR3 bases: TGTGCCAGCAGCCCTCGGGAGACCCAGTACTTC. Residues: CASSPRETQYF.

V and J are TRBV23-1 and TRBJ1-1; D perhaps matches TRBD1 (6 bases). TRBV23-1 is identified as an open reading frame with a role that is uncertain. Trimming took off 0 bases at V and 1 base at J, with 6 bases between the two ends. The CDR3 totals 14 residues. The CDR3 DNA is TGCGCCAGCAGTCAATCGGGACAGAACACTGAAGCTTTCTTT. Protein: CASSQSGQNTEAFF.

The sample holds one count of this clone. The chain combines TRBV12-3 or TRBV12-4 with TRBJ2-1; TRBD2 might be the D (6 bases). The CDR3 contains 12 residues. The germline V and J ends were trimmed by 3 bases and 10 bases, with 10 bases remaining between them. The CDR3 DNA reads TGTGCCAGCAGTTTGTTGGCGGGGGAGCAGTTCTTC. This encodes CASSLLAGEQFF.

This chain uses TRBV1 with TRBJ2-5. TRBV1 is marked as a pseudogene. The CDR3 has 18 amino acids. The CDR3 spells CTSSQGPGTQGSKETQYF. The CDR3 nucleotides read TGCACCAGCAGCCAAGGACCCGGGACTCAGGGGTCAAAAGAGACCCAGTACTTC.

The sample holds a few counts of this clone. The chain uses TRBV5-5 and TRBJ1-1; D uncertain. V lost 4 bases, J lost 3 bases, and 10 bases lay in between. The V gene's germline CDR1 is SGHKS and CDR2 YYEKEE (reference sequence). The CDR3 totals 13 residues. Written as DNA, the CDR3 is TGTGCCAGCAGCCTAAACAGCTACACTGAAGCTTTCTTT. Translation gives CASSLNSYTEAFF. The full variable domain, in which reference TRBV5-5 and TRBJ1-1 provide the parts outside the CDR3, is DAGVTQSPTHLIKTRGQQVTLRCSPISGHKSVSWYQQVLGQGPQFIFQYYEKEERGRGNFPDRFSARQFPNYSSELNVNALLLGDSALYLCASSLNSYTEAFFGQGTRLTVV.

This clone was counted only a few times. The chain employs TRBV29-1 and TRBJ1-4; D is uncertain. Germline loops: CDR1 SQVTM, CDR2 ANQGSEA. The CDR3 is 13 residues long. V was clipped by 7 bases and J by 2 bases, with 11 bases between them. The CDR3 DNA follows: TGCAGCGCTGGGCCGGGGACTAATGAAAAACTGTTTTTT. Protein: CSAGPGTNEKLFF.

The chain uses TRBV5-1 and TRBJ2-7; D is possibly TRBD1 (6 bases). Trimming removed 4 bases at V and 3 bases at J, with 8 bases between. Germline V gene sequence: CDR1 SGHRS, CDR2 YFSETQ. CDR3 length: 12 amino acids. The CDR3 region has the DNA TGCGCCAGCAGCAGGGACAACTACGAGCAGTACTTC. Its translation: CASSRDNYEQYF.

This clone came up a few times. The CDR3 nucleotides are TGTGCCAGCAGCCATCTTGGAAATCAGCCCCAGCATTTT. Its translation is CASSHLGNQPQHF. The V and J genes are TRBV7-2 and TRBJ1-5, with unresolved D. V was shortened by 5 bases and J by 4 bases, with 9 bases between the two germline ends. This CDR3 spans 13 amino acids. Per germline, CDR1 SGHTA and CDR2 FQGNSA.